This T cell receptor (beta chain) derives from a study of blood T cells in healthy people across ages. This CDR3 has 18 amino acids. Looked up from germline, CDR1 is SEHNR and CDR2 is FQNEAQ (reference sequence). V lost 1 base and J 0 bases, leaving 13 bases between the germline ends. Alongside a J-beta primer mix, a sample-barcoded 5' primer served in a second PCR lasting roughly 7 to 11 cycles. TCRdb redid the calling of the 5' RACE reads with MiXCR, one entry per CDR3 protein. Of fewer than 950,000 distinct CDR3 sequences detected, 53% appear once; the ten largest clones hold roughly two fifths. This TCR was recovered from a man older than 75 in good health. J is TRBJ2-6 and V is TRBV7-9, with unresolved D. Sequencing input: blood. In DNA, the CDR3 is TGTGCCAGCAGCTTAGATGGTAGGCTGACCTCTGGGGCCAACGTCCTGACTTTC. Its translation: CASSLDGRLTSGANVLTF.